The clone carrying this T cell receptor beta chain was detected only once. Its antigen remains unknown. PCR was performed using 60 Vbeta and 13 Jbeta primers. Measured with immunoSEQ multiplex PCR; TCRdb has only the in-frame clones, and not every one. The table has 100,000 or so clones, around 76% seen once. These data belong to a study of cytomegalovirus exposure and HLA in healthy donors. General study results and limits: The investigators catalogued 150 or so TCR beta chains as cytomegalovirus-associated.

The sequenced material came from PBMCs. The origin of this receptor is a man between 35 and 55 years old in good health and CMV-seropositive.

The CDR3 is CAWTGINYGYTF. The CDR3 DNA is TGTGCCTGGACCGGGATTAACTATGGCTACACCTTC. V is TRBV30 and J is TRBJ1-2; D not certain. Trimming removed 4 bases from V and 1 base from J, with 7 bases in between. The germline gives CDR1 GTSNPN, CDR2 SVGIG (reference sequence). CDR3 size: 12 residues.